The entry below describes one T cell receptor (beta chain). Its specificity is unknown. Germline V gives CDR1 ENHRY, CDR2 SYGVKD. V was clipped by 4 bases and J by 2 bases, with 10 bases between them. The length of the CDR3 is 14 residues. These data belong to a study of T cell responses to AZD1222 COVID-19 vaccine. Repertoires were generated with immunoSEQ multiplex PCR, while TCRdb's copy carries only in-frame clones and drops some. The sample includes about 140,000 clones, 90% to 95% of them seen just once. Study conclusions and caveats: Clonal diversity was possibly underestimated, and the donors were mostly white British, with more females. Just a handful of AZD1222 recipients were seropositive at baseline.

This receptor was obtained from an adult in good health. The chain is built from TRBV10-3 and TRBJ2-3; tentative D call: TRBD2 (5 bases). The material was peripheral blood, obtained on day 0 of AZD1222 vaccination. The DNA of the CDR3 is TGTGCCATCAGTGTTGCGGGCGACACAGATACGCAGTATTTT. Translating it yields CAISVAGDTDTQYF.